This is a list of T cell receptor beta chains from one sample in a study of blood T cells in healthy people across ages. TCRdb called the 5' RACE reads again in MiXCR, with one record for every CDR3 protein. Found here are some 1,000,000 distinct CDR3 sequences, roughly a quarter of them singletons; the top ten hold around 0.7%. The sample was also reused in another study, on T cells of mothers and their children.

The sample was blood. The receptor set was obtained from a girl aged 2 to 9 in good health. Both conserved end residues are part of each CDR3.

J: TRBJ1-1
V: TRBV29-1
CDR3: CSVATSMNTEAFF

J: TRBJ1-4
V: TRBV5-1
CDR3: CASSSNRGGDEKLFF

J: TRBJ2-5
V: TRBV29-1
CDR3: CSVASLYQETQYF

J: NA
V: TRBV27
CDR3: CASSRVWGAGYEQYF

J: TRBJ1-3
V: TRBV7-2
CDR3: CASSWTGGQSGNTIYF

J: TRBJ2-5
V: TRBV28
CDR3: CASNSRSAPVWEQYF

J: TRBJ2-5
V: TRBV20-1
CDR3: CSAGTGKETQYF

J: TRBJ2-5
V: TRBV11-3
CDR3: CASTLSSVRRETQYF

J: TRBJ2-5
V: TRBV20-1
CDR3: CSASPRQGALQEAQYF

J: TRBJ2-4
V: TRBV7-8
CDR3: CASSLRVTGVKNIQYF

J: TRBJ1-2
V: TRBV15
CDR3: CATSPRDRPNYGYTF

J: TRBJ2-5
V: TRBV28
CDR3: CASRIQATQETQYF

J: TRBJ2-1
V: TRBV29-1
CDR3: CSVEDRNNEQFF

J: TRBJ1-1
V: TRBV20-1
CDR3: CSARQGAHTEAFF

J: TRBJ2-5
V: TRBV6-1
CDR3: CASSGLAGTLEETQYF

J: NA
V: TRBV5-1
CDR3: CASSLDWPYEQYF

J: TRBJ2-1
V: TRBV4-1
CDR3: CASSQDGAVGREQFF

J: TRBJ2-7
V: TRBV6-5
CDR3: CASQLPGPTYEQYF

J: TRBJ2-1
V: TRBV7-2
CDR3: CASSPAFLGYNEQFF

J: TRBJ2-5
V: TRBV28
CDR3: CASSLLAGGFQETQYF

J: TRBJ2-3
V: TRBV6-5
CDR3: CASSPAGPDTQYF

J: TRBJ1-4
V: TRBV9
CDR3: CASSEDPGPNEKLFF

J: TRBJ2-3
V: TRBV28
CDR3: CASSSTSGKTDTQYF

J: TRBJ2-5
V: TRBV6-6
CDR3: CASKDFQRGDETQYF

J: NA
V: TRBV12-5
CDR3: CASGSGLAEGNEQFF

J: TRBJ2-5
V: TRBV4-3
CDR3: CASSQVAGGEETQYF

J: TRBJ2-1
V: TRBV28
CDR3: CASRETVAYNEQFF

J: TRBJ1-5
V: TRBV7-2
CDR3: CASSPRTASNQPRHF

J: TRBJ2-5
V: TRBV5-1
CDR3: CASSAGPSLGETQYF

J: TRBJ2-7
V: TRBV9
CDR3: CASSEGPSGGEEQYF

J: TRBJ1-1
V: TRBV11-2
CDR3: CASSLDQGRGTEAFF

J: TRBJ1-4
V: TRBV7-9
CDR3: CASSGPAEKLFF

J: TRBJ1-2
V: TRBV12-3/TRBV12-4
CDR3: CASSLFRGRSDGYTF

J: TRBJ2-5
V: TRBV28
CDR3: CASHEGRETQYF

J: TRBJ2-3
V: TRBV19
CDR3: CASSIGTSGTKDTQYF

J: TRBJ2-3
V: TRBV6-6
CDR3: CASSEGPDPSTDTQYF

J: TRBJ2-6
V: TRBV29-1
CDR3: CSVTLSGANVLTF

J: TRBJ2-3
V: TRBV9
CDR3: CASSVASGGYSTDTQYF

J: TRBJ1-5
V: TRBV6-5
CDR3: CASSPAIDNQPQHF

J: TRBJ2-7
V: TRBV4-1
CDR3: CASSQADRDYEQYF

J: TRBJ2-5
V: TRBV9
CDR3: CASGSDSLEAQYF

J: TRBJ2-5
V: TRBV4-1
CDR3: CASSQEIAGGGRETQYF

J: TRBJ2-4
V: TRBV12-3/TRBV12-4
CDR3: CASSPTASGNTQYF

J: TRBJ2-1
V: TRBV5-5
CDR3: CASSLAIVGGGSWHEQFF

J: TRBJ1-1
V: TRBV9
CDR3: CASSVAVGQGTEAFF